The clone carrying this T cell receptor beta chain was seen a few times. There are 17 residues in the CDR3. V was pared by 1 base and J by 3 bases, with 7 bases of the junction left unmatched. The germline V gene has CDR1 MGHRA and CDR2 YSYEKL. The data originate from a study of neurological immune-mediated disorders. TCRdb redid the calling of the 5' RACE reads with MiXCR, one entry per CDR3 protein. The sample comprises about 66,000 distinct CDR3 sequences, 4.5% to 5.5% of which are singletons, and 6.5% to 7.5% rests with the top ten. The sequence derives from a man aged 25-40 years with multiple sclerosis. The V call is TRBV4-1, the J call TRBJ2-7, with TRBD1 matching over 12 bases. Sequenced sample: PBMCs. CDR3 nucleotide sequence: TGCGCCAGCAGCCAAGGAACGGGACAGGGGGCCCTCTACGAGCAGTACTTC. Translation gives CASSQGTGQGALYEQYF.